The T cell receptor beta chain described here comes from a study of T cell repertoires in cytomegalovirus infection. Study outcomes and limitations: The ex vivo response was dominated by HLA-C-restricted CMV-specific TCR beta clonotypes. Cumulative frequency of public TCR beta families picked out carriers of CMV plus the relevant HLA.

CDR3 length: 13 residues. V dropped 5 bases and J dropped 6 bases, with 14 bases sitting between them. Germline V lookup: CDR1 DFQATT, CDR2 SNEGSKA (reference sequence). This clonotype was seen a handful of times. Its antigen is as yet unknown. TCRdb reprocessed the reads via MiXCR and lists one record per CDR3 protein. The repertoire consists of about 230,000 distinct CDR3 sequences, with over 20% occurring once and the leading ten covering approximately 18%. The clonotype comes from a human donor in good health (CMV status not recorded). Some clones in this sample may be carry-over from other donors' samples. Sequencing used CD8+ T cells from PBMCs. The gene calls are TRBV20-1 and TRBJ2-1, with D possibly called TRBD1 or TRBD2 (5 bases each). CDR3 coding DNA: TGCAGTGCTCGGGACCGCGAACTCAATGAGCAGTTCTTC. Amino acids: CSARDRELNEQFF.